This TCR beta chain was profiled in a study of CD8+ T cells in alopecia areata. Study-level information: Treated patients were dosed with oral tofacitinib, taking 5 to 10 mg twice daily. Study findings and constraints: Affected lesional scalp, above all in alopecia totalis/universalis, was more clonal than normal scalp.

RNA was extracted and reverse transcribed into cDNA as the sequencing template. This table comes from immunoSEQ multiplex PCR, and its TCRdb copy is limited to in-frame clones, with some not included. The table records a few hundred thousand clones, around two fifths of them present only once. Turning to this clone: Its antigen is not identified.

CDR3 length: 18 amino acids. The V end was cut by 8 bases, the J end by 1 base, with 21 bases between. Germline V gene data show CDR1 as SEHNR and CDR2 as FQNEAQ (reference sequence). Treatment: oral pan-JAK inhibitor, 5-10 mg twice daily. CD4+ and CD8+ T cells were sorted from PBMCs. The V gene is TRBV7-9, the J gene TRBJ2-6, with D maybe TRBD2 (5 bases). This clonotype originated in a human donor with alopecia areata. Here the sequenced sample was CD4+ T cells sorted from blood, taken between weeks 30 and 35, from a patient treated with tofacitinib. In DNA form, the CDR3 reads TGTGCCAGCGCAAAGAAGGACTTTTTATCGTCTGGGGCCAACGTCCTGACTTTC. Encoded protein: CASAKKDFLSSGANVLTF.